A selection of T cell receptor beta chains follows, all from one sample in a study of T cell responses to AZD1222 COVID-19 vaccine. Generated by immunoSEQ multiplex PCR, the TCRdb table keeps only in-frame clones and is missing some. The data hold over 110,000 clones, with roughly 90% observed a single time. The sample was peripheral blood, taken 28 days after the second AZD1222 dose. The receptors were gathered from an adult who received the AZD1222 COVID-19 vaccine. Both conserved end residues are part of each CDR3. Each record gives: D gene, V gene, clone size, J gene, CDR3 DNA, CDR3 protein. D genes are given only for firm matches. Not every row has a clone size; where given, it reads once, few, many or a size class.

>.|TRBV7-2|.|TRBJ1-2
TGTGCCAGCAGCTTAGCCCCAGCCTCTTCAGGGGGCTACACCTTC
CASSLAPASSGGYTF
>.|TRBV7-7|.|TRBJ2-2
TGTGCCAGCAGCTTATCGGCTAACCCAAACACCGGGGAGCTGTTTTTT
CASSLSANPNTGELFF
>.|TRBV28|once|TRBJ1-5
TGTGCCACCTTTTCGGATCAGCCCCAGCATTTT
CATFSDQPQHF
>TRBD2|TRBV28|.|TRBJ2-1
TGTGCCAGCAGTTTGAGCGTTGCGGGAGTCCTCTACAATGAGCAGTTCTTC
CASSLSVAGVLYNEQFF
>TRBD1|TRBV7-8|.|TRBJ2-7
TGTGCCAGCAGCTTATCCAGGGGGCTCTACGAGCAGTACTTC
CASSLSRGLYEQYF
>TRBD1|TRBV29-1|.|TRBJ1-1
TGCAGCGATGGACCGCGGGGACAGGGGAGTACTGAAGCTTTCTTT
CSDGPRGQGSTEAFF
>TRBD1|TRBV24-1|.|TRBJ2-7
TGTGCCACCAGTGACTCGGGACAGCAACACTCCTACGAGCAGTACTTC
CATSDSGQQHSYEQYF
>.|TRBV19|.|TRBJ1-5
TGTGCCAGTAGTTTAACAGTGTATAGCAATCAGCCCCAGCATTTT
CASSLTVYSNQPQHF
>TRBD2|TRBV19|.|TRBJ2-6
TGTGCCAGCCAACTACTAGCGGGCCACTCTGGGGCCAACGTCCTGACTTTC
CASQLLAGHSGANVLTF
>.|TRBV18|few|TRBJ2-5
TGTGCCAGCTCGGGGGTAGAGACCCAGTACTTC
CASSGVETQYF
>.|TRBV9|.|TRBJ2-2
TGTGCCAGCAGCGCCTTAACCGGGGAGCTGTTTTTT
CASSALTGELFF
>.|TRBV4-3|.|TRBJ1-1
TGCGCCAGCAGCCAAGATTTTGGGGGCACTGAAGCTTTCTTT
CASSQDFGGTEAFF
>.|TRBV28|.|TRBJ1-1
TGTGCCAGCAGTTTCATCGGCATTGCCGGTGGGACTGAAGCTTTCTTT
CASSFIGIAGGTEAFF
>.|TRBV6-5|few|TRBJ1-3
TGTGCCAGCAGTTACTCACCAGGGGCCGGAAACACCATATATTTT
CASSYSPGAGNTIYF
>.|TRBV6-5|few|TRBJ2-7
TGTGCCAGCAGTCAGGACTCGTCTCCCTACGAGCAGTACTTC
CASSQDSSPYEQYF
>.|TRBV19|.|TRBJ2-2
TGTGCCAGTAGTTCTGGGAACACCGGGGAGCTGTTTTTT
CASSSGNTGELFF
>.|TRBV29-1|.|TRBJ1-2
TGCAGCGTTTTGGGCACGGGATCCTATGGCTACACCTTC
CSVLGTGSYGYTF
>.|TRBV27|.|TRBJ2-7
TGTGCCAGCAGTTCCACAGGGTCCTACGAGCAGTACTTC
CASSSTGSYEQYF
>.|TRBV14|.|TRBJ2-5
TGTGCCAGCAGCCAAGTCTGCCGGGCGCCAGACAGTCGGGGCCTACAAGAGACCCAGTACTTC
CASSQVCRAPDSRGLQETQYF
>TRBD2|TRBV2|.|TRBJ2-3
TGTGCCAGCAGTGACCTCTTAGCGGGAGGAACAGATACGCAGTATTTT
CASSDLLAGGTDTQYF
>.|TRBV7-2|.|TRBJ1-5
TGTGCCAGCAGCCCCGGGGGGGCCAGCAATCAGCCCCAGCATTTT
CASSPGGASNQPQHF
>.|TRBV10-1|.|TRBJ1-2
TGCGCCAGCAGTGAGTCAGGAAACTATGGCTACACCTTC
CASSESGNYGYTF
>.|TRBV28|.|TRBJ1-5
TGTGCCAGCGCAGGTGGGGGGGTTGCTCAGCCCCAGCATTTT
CASAGGGVAQPQHF
>.|TRBV6-5|few|TRBJ1-2
TGTGCCAGCAGTTACTGGGCCAGCGATGGCTACACCTTC
CASSYWASDGYTF
>TRBD1|TRBV2|.|TRBJ1-1
TGTGCCAGCAGAGCCGGGACAGGGGGCGGGAACACTGAAGCTTTCTTT
CASRAGTGGGNTEAFF
>.|TRBV5-8|.|TRBJ2-3
TGTGCCAGCAGCCCGGGTATCTCTAGCACAGATACGCAGTATTTT
CASSPGISSTDTQYF
>.|TRBV13|.|TRBJ1-1
TGTGCCAGCAGCGCCCGTGATTTTGGCACTGAAGCTTTCTTT
CASSARDFGTEAFF
>.|TRBV10-2|once|TRBJ2-5
TGCGCCAGCATCGAGGGGGAGACCCAGTACTTC
CASIEGETQYF
>.|TRBV12-3/TRBV12-4|.|TRBJ2-1
TGTGCCAGCAGTTTAGGGCTTTACAATGAGCAGTTCTTC
CASSLGLYNEQFF
>TRBD2|TRBV2|.|TRBJ2-7
TGTGCCAGCACCTGGGGACTAGCGGGGGCCAGCGAGCAGTACTTC
CASTWGLAGASEQYF
>.|TRBV9|few|TRBJ1-6
TGTGCCAGCAGCCGGGAGTTGGGATCACCCCTCCACTTT
CASSRELGSPLHF
>TRBD2|TRBV6-6|.|TRBJ2-7
TGTGCCAGCAGCCCAAGGACTAGCGGGAGTTACGAGCAGTACTTC
CASSPRTSGSYEQYF
>TRBD1|TRBV28|.|TRBJ1-2
TGTGCCAGCAGTTTACTCGGGACAGGTTTCTATGGCTACACCTTC
CASSLLGTGFYGYTF
>TRBD1|TRBV5-4|.|TRBJ1-1
TGTGCCAGCAGCCCACAGGGGAGCACTGAAGCTTTCTTT
CASSPQGSTEAFF
>.|TRBV4-3|.|TRBJ2-1
TGCGCCAGCAGCCAAGAATTCGCAACAGGGTACAATGAGCAGTTCTTC
CASSQEFATGYNEQFF
>TRBD1|TRBV13|.|TRBJ1-4
TGTGCCAGCAGCTTAAAATCAGGGACCTACAGGGGGAGGAATGAAAAACTGTTTTTT
CASSLKSGTYRGRNEKLFF
>.|TRBV18|.|TRBJ1-6
TGTGCCAGCTCACCTGCACAGGTCTATAATTCACCCCTCCACTTT
CASSPAQVYNSPLHF
>.|TRBV28|.|TRBJ1-5
TGTGCCAGCAGACAGGGTACTAAGGGTAGCAATCAGCCCCAGCATTTT
CASRQGTKGSNQPQHF
>TRBD2|TRBV5-1|.|TRBJ2-5
TGCGCCAGCACCCCGGGAGGGGTCCAAGAGACCCAGTACTTC
CASTPGGVQETQYF
>.|TRBV12-3/TRBV12-4|.|TRBJ1-2
TGTGCCAGCAGTCGGGCAGATACCTATGGCTACACCTTC
CASSRADTYGYTF
>TRBD1|TRBV6-5|few|TRBJ1-6
TGTGCCAGCAATGTGGGACAGCATAATTCACCCCTCCACTTT
CASNVGQHNSPLHF
>.|TRBV3-1/TRBV3-2|.|TRBJ1-6
TGTGCCAGCAGCCAAGGTCTTTCACCCCTCCACTTT
CASSQGLSPLHF
>TRBD1|TRBV18|.|TRBJ2-5
TGTGCCAGCTCACGACAGGGTGGGATCCAAGAGACCCAGTACTTC
CASSRQGGIQETQYF
>.|TRBV6-5|.|TRBJ1-2
TGTGCCAGCAGTACCTCCCGGCAGGCGCACTATGGCTACACCTTC
CASSTSRQAHYGYTF
>.|TRBV18|once|TRBJ1-6
TGTGCCAGCTCACCCACCGGGGGGGCTACATCCCCCCTCCACTTT
CASSPTGGATSPLHF
>.|TRBV6-2/TRBV6-3|.|TRBJ2-7
TGTGCCAGCAGTTACGTGGGGACCTACTACGAGCAGTACTTC
CASSYVGTYYEQYF
>TRBD1|TRBV12-3/TRBV12-4|.|TRBJ1-2
TGTGCCAGCAGGACGGGACAGCTCTATGGCTACACCTTC
CASRTGQLYGYTF
>.|TRBV4-1|.|TRBJ1-6
TGCGCCAGCAGCCAAGTATCGCAAAATCGGAATTCACCCCTCCACTTT
CASSQVSQNRNSPLHF
>.|TRBV11-2|.|TRBJ1-6
TGTGCCAGCAGCTTAGGGACATCCCAGAATTCACCCCTCCACTTT
CASSLGTSQNSPLHF
>.|TRBV4-3|.|TRBJ1-4
TGCGCCAGCAGCCACGGAACAGGAGTTTTTGCAACTAATGAAAAACTGTTTTTT
CASSHGTGVFATNEKLFF
>.|TRBV7-9|.|TRBJ1-6
TGTGCCAGCAGCCAAACAGGCCCCAATTCACCCCTCCACTTT
CASSQTGPNSPLHF
>TRBD1|TRBV13|once|TRBJ2-4
TGTGCCAGCAGCCAAGGACAGGGAAGGAACATTCAGTACTTC
CASSQGQGRNIQYF
>.|TRBV4-1|.|TRBJ2-3
TGCGCCAGCAGCCAACCTTCCCTGGCTAGGCGGGGTTCTAGCACAGATACGCAGTATTTT
CASSQPSLARRGSSTDTQYF